A selection of T cell receptor beta chains follows, all from one sample in a study of cytomegalovirus exposure and HLA in healthy donors. Method: immunoSEQ multiplex PCR; TCRdb's copy keeps in-frame clones and lacks some. The sample includes 98,000 or so clones, about three quarters seen only once; the top ten take about 5.7%. The source material was PBMCs. The receptors derive from a woman younger than 30 in good health and CMV-seropositive. Each CDR3 is given with its conserved first and last residue. Each record gives: D gene, V gene, J gene, clone size, CDR3 protein, CDR3 DNA. D genes are given only for firm matches. The size entry is marked missing in some rows and otherwise reads once, few, many or a size class.

d_gene: .
v_gene: TRBV6-1
j_gene: TRBJ1-4
abundance: .
CDR3aa: CASSELSGSGEKLFF
CDR3nt: TGTGCCAGCAGTGAATTGAGCGGAAGTGGTGAAAAACTGTTTTTT

d_gene: TRBD1
v_gene: TRBV11-2
j_gene: TRBJ1-5
abundance: .
CDR3aa: CASSGGTGGNQPQHF
CDR3nt: TGTGCCAGCAGCGGGGGGACAGGGGGCAATCAGCCCCAGCATTTT

d_gene: TRBD2
v_gene: TRBV2
j_gene: TRBJ2-1
abundance: .
CDR3aa: CASRLAGGINEQFF
CDR3nt: TGTGCCAGCAGACTAGCGGGGGGAATCAATGAGCAGTTCTTC

d_gene: TRBD1
v_gene: TRBV10-1
j_gene: TRBJ2-7
abundance: .
CDR3aa: CASSEGTGVEYEQYF
CDR3nt: TGCGCCAGCAGTGAGGGGACAGGGGTGGAGTACGAGCAGTACTTC

d_gene: .
v_gene: TRBV2
j_gene: TRBJ2-7
abundance: once
CDR3aa: CASINGTYSYEQYF
CDR3nt: TGTGCCAGCATAAACGGGACATATTCCTACGAGCAGTACTTC

d_gene: .
v_gene: TRBV2
j_gene: TRBJ1-2
abundance: .
CDR3aa: CASRGTASHDYGYTF
CDR3nt: TGTGCCAGCAGAGGAACAGCCAGCCATGACTATGGCTACACCTTC

d_gene: TRBD1
v_gene: TRBV5-8
j_gene: TRBJ2-1
abundance: .
CDR3aa: CASSFGTGAYNEQFF
CDR3nt: TGTGCCAGCAGCTTCGGGACAGGGGCCTACAATGAGCAGTTCTTC

d_gene: TRBD1
v_gene: TRBV7-6
j_gene: TRBJ2-1
abundance: .
CDR3aa: CASSLVDRGVEQFF
CDR3nt: TGTGCCAGCAGCTTAGTTGACAGGGGGGTTGAGCAGTTCTTC

d_gene: TRBD2
v_gene: TRBV11-2
j_gene: TRBJ2-3
abundance: few
CDR3aa: CASSFLAGVKDTQYF
CDR3nt: TGTGCCAGCAGCTTCCTAGCGGGAGTGAAAGATACGCAGTATTTT

d_gene: TRBD2
v_gene: TRBV5-1
j_gene: TRBJ2-1
abundance: .
CDR3aa: CASRGEALAGLNEQFF
CDR3nt: TGCGCCAGCAGGGGTGAGGCACTAGCGGGATTGAATGAGCAGTTCTTC

d_gene: .
v_gene: TRBV6-6
j_gene: TRBJ2-7
abundance: .
CDR3aa: CSGGAPYEQYF
CDR3nt: TGTAGTGGGGGGGCACCCTACGAGCAGTACTTC

d_gene: TRBD1
v_gene: TRBV27
j_gene: TRBJ2-3
abundance: .
CDR3aa: CASSKGQSTDTQYF
CDR3nt: TGTGCCAGCAGTAAGGGACAGAGCACAGATACGCAGTATTTT

d_gene: TRBD2
v_gene: TRBV15
j_gene: TRBJ2-2
abundance: .
CDR3aa: CATSREGLASTGELFF
CDR3nt: TGTGCCACCAGCAGAGAGGGACTAGCGAGCACCGGGGAGCTGTTTTTT

d_gene: TRBD2
v_gene: TRBV10-2
j_gene: TRBJ2-7
abundance: .
CDR3aa: CASSLAGTSGYEQYF
CDR3nt: TGCGCCAGCAGTCTAGCCGGGACTAGCGGCTACGAGCAGTACTTC

d_gene: .
v_gene: TRBV7-6
j_gene: TRBJ2-3
abundance: .
CDR3aa: CASSLRGDDTQYF
CDR3nt: TGTGCCAGCAGCCTAAGGGGCGATGATACGCAGTATTTT

d_gene: .
v_gene: TRBV19
j_gene: TRBJ2-6
abundance: .
CDR3aa: CASSLDSPNVLTF
CDR3nt: TGTGCCAGTAGTCTGGACAGTCCCAACGTCCTGACTTTC

d_gene: .
v_gene: TRBV19
j_gene: TRBJ1-2
abundance: .
CDR3aa: CASTPGGGLLANYGYTF
CDR3nt: TGTGCCAGTACCCCCGGTGGGGGCCTACTGGCGAACTATGGCTACACCTTC

d_gene: .
v_gene: TRBV7-2
j_gene: TRBJ2-1
abundance: .
CDR3aa: CASSLAGTQRNEQFF
CDR3nt: TGTGCCAGCAGCTTAGCGGGGACTCAACGCAATGAGCAGTTCTTC

d_gene: .
v_gene: TRBV18
j_gene: TRBJ1-5
abundance: .
CDR3aa: CASSNSNLNQPQHF
CDR3nt: TGTGCCAGCTCAAACAGTAATCTCAATCAGCCCCAGCATTTT

d_gene: .
v_gene: TRBV7-2
j_gene: TRBJ1-5
abundance: .
CDR3aa: CASSAAGGNQPQHF
CDR3nt: TGTGCCAGCAGTGCCGCGGGCGGGAATCAGCCCCAGCATTTT

d_gene: .
v_gene: TRBV7-6
j_gene: TRBJ1-5
abundance: .
CDR3aa: CASSFPGVGNQPQHF
CDR3nt: TGTGCCAGCAGCTTCCCAGGGGTCGGCAATCAGCCCCAGCATTTT

d_gene: .
v_gene: TRBV18
j_gene: TRBJ1-5
abundance: .
CDR3aa: CASSPIGLRTNQPQHF
CDR3nt: TGTGCCAGCTCACCAATTGGGCTCCGTACCAATCAGCCCCAGCATTTT

d_gene: TRBD2
v_gene: TRBV27
j_gene: TRBJ2-1
abundance: .
CDR3aa: CASSLSGGGRLNEQFF
CDR3nt: TGTGCCAGCAGTTTATCCGGCGGGGGGAGGCTCAATGAGCAGTTCTTC

d_gene: .
v_gene: TRBV5-6
j_gene: TRBJ2-5
abundance: .
CDR3aa: CASSALGGGWETQYF
CDR3nt: TGTGCCAGCAGCGCCTTAGGCGGAGGGTGGGAGACCCAGTACTTC

d_gene: TRBD1
v_gene: TRBV29-1
j_gene: TRBJ1-5
abundance: .
CDR3aa: CSVFTGDGQPQHF
CDR3nt: TGCAGCGTTTTTACAGGGGATGGACAGCCCCAGCATTTT

d_gene: .
v_gene: TRBV13
j_gene: TRBJ1-3
abundance: once
CDR3aa: CASSPRSSGNTIYF
CDR3nt: TGTGCCAGCAGCCCGAGAAGCTCTGGAAACACCATATATTTT

d_gene: TRBD1
v_gene: TRBV4-1
j_gene: TRBJ1-2
abundance: .
CDR3aa: CASSQGGSYGTVYGYTF
CDR3nt: TGCGCCAGCAGCCAAGGGGGGTCTTATGGGACAGTCTATGGCTACACCTTC

d_gene: .
v_gene: TRBV27
j_gene: TRBJ1-1
abundance: .
CDR3aa: CASSFNSRLNTEAFF
CDR3nt: TGTGCCAGCAGTTTCAATTCCAGATTGAACACTGAAGCTTTCTTT

d_gene: TRBD1
v_gene: TRBV2
j_gene: TRBJ2-7
abundance: .
CDR3aa: CASRVTGGFYEQYF
CDR3nt: TGTGCCAGCAGAGTCACAGGGGGCTTCTACGAGCAGTACTTC

d_gene: TRBD1
v_gene: TRBV10-3
j_gene: TRBJ2-7
abundance: .
CDR3aa: CAISGPGQGSYEQYF
CDR3nt: TGTGCCATCAGTGGGCCGGGACAGGGGTCCTACGAGCAGTACTTC

d_gene: TRBD1
v_gene: TRBV6-1
j_gene: TRBJ2-7
abundance: .
CDR3aa: CASSEYGQGVYEQYF
CDR3nt: TGTGCCAGCAGTGAGTACGGACAGGGGGTCTACGAGCAGTACTTC

d_gene: TRBD2
v_gene: TRBV27
j_gene: TRBJ2-3
abundance: .
CDR3aa: CASSLGVAGGPGTDTQYF
CDR3nt: TGTGCCAGCAGTTTGGGGGTAGCGGGAGGGCCCGGCACAGATACGCAGTATTTT

d_gene: TRBD1
v_gene: TRBV6-9
j_gene: TRBJ1-5
abundance: .
CDR3aa: CASSNRGFEKPQHF
CDR3nt: TGTGCCAGCAGTAACAGGGGATTCGAGAAGCCCCAGCATTTT

d_gene: TRBD2
v_gene: TRBV7-9
j_gene: TRBJ2-7
abundance: .
CDR3aa: CASSRLAGVYEQYF
CDR3nt: TGTGCCAGCAGCCGACTAGCGGGTGTCTACGAGCAGTACTTC

d_gene: .
v_gene: TRBV10-3
j_gene: TRBJ2-3
abundance: once
CDR3aa: CAISRGDTQYF
CDR3nt: TGTGCCATCTCTAGGGGGGATACGCAGTATTTT

d_gene: .
v_gene: TRBV6-1
j_gene: TRBJ1-5
abundance: once
CDR3aa: CASSFSGNQPQHF
CDR3nt: TGTGCCAGCAGTTTTTCAGGGAATCAGCCCCAGCATTTT

d_gene: .
v_gene: TRBV4-1
j_gene: TRBJ1-1
abundance: .
CDR3aa: CASSLIPTGFTEAFF
CDR3nt: TGCGCCAGCAGCCTCATTCCTACAGGGTTCACTGAAGCTTTCTTT

d_gene: .
v_gene: TRBV6-1
j_gene: TRBJ1-2
abundance: .
CDR3aa: CASSEFGGSLNYGYTF
CDR3nt: TGTGCCAGCAGTGAATTCGGGGGATCGCTGAACTATGGCTACACCTTC

d_gene: TRBD2
v_gene: TRBV6-6
j_gene: TRBJ2-5
abundance: .
CDR3aa: CASSYSIAGETQYF
CDR3nt: TGTGCCAGCAGTTACTCGATAGCGGGAGAGACCCAGTACTTC

d_gene: .
v_gene: TRBV7-8
j_gene: TRBJ1-1
abundance: once
CDR3aa: CASSLDTRGTEAFF
CDR3nt: TGTGCCAGCAGCTTAGACACCCGAGGCACTGAAGCTTTCTTT

d_gene: TRBD1
v_gene: TRBV6-5
j_gene: TRBJ1-1
abundance: .
CDR3aa: CASSYRGPTEAFF
CDR3nt: TGTGCCAGCAGTTATAGGGGGCCCACTGAAGCTTTCTTT

d_gene: TRBD1
v_gene: TRBV6-6
j_gene: TRBJ2-5
abundance: .
CDR3aa: CASSYSGQSQETQYF
CDR3nt: TGTGCCAGCAGTTACTCGGGACAGTCCCAAGAGACCCAGTACTTC

d_gene: .
v_gene: TRBV7-7
j_gene: TRBJ1-1
abundance: .
CDR3aa: CASSPTLNTEAFF
CDR3nt: TGTGCTAGCAGCCCCACACTGAACACTGAAGCTTTCTTT

d_gene: .
v_gene: TRBV2
j_gene: TRBJ1-1
abundance: few
CDR3aa: CASHRRNTEAFF
CDR3nt: TGTGCCTCTCATCGTAGGAACACTGAAGCTTTCTTT

d_gene: .
v_gene: TRBV30
j_gene: TRBJ2-7
abundance: .
CDR3aa: CAWSQTSYEQYF
CDR3nt: TGTGCCTGGAGTCAAACCTCCTACGAGCAGTACTTC

d_gene: TRBD2
v_gene: TRBV7-2
j_gene: TRBJ2-4
abundance: .
CDR3aa: CASSLSIAGAGDIQYF
CDR3nt: TGTGCCAGCAGCTTAAGTATAGCGGGAGCCGGGGACATTCAGTACTTC

d_gene: TRBD1
v_gene: TRBV2
j_gene: TRBJ1-4
abundance: .
CDR3aa: CASRTGGEFEKLFF
CDR3nt: TGTGCCAGCAGGACAGGGGGCGAGTTTGAAAAACTGTTTTTT

d_gene: TRBD2
v_gene: TRBV29-1
j_gene: TRBJ2-1
abundance: .
CDR3aa: CSVLGGTYNEQFF
CDR3nt: TGCAGCGTCCTGGGGGGGACGTACAATGAGCAGTTCTTC

d_gene: TRBD2
v_gene: TRBV30
j_gene: TRBJ2-1
abundance: .
CDR3aa: CAWMGGIWDEQFF
CDR3nt: TGTGCCTGGATGGGAGGGATATGGGATGAGCAGTTCTTC

d_gene: .
v_gene: TRBV6-8
j_gene: TRBJ2-7
abundance: .
CDR3aa: CASRLAGIYEQYF
CDR3nt: TGTGCCAGCAGGCTGGCAGGGATCTACGAGCAGTACTTC

d_gene: .
v_gene: TRBV4-2
j_gene: TRBJ2-7
abundance: few
CDR3aa: CASSQDSRGYEQYF
CDR3nt: TGTGCCAGCAGCCAAGATTCGCGGGGCTACGAGCAGTACTTC

d_gene: TRBD2
v_gene: TRBV7-9
j_gene: TRBJ2-5
abundance: .
CDR3aa: CASSFRTAGGPQTQYF
CDR3nt: TGTGCCAGCAGCTTTCGTACAGCGGGAGGGCCCCAGACCCAGTACTTC

d_gene: TRBD1
v_gene: TRBV6-6
j_gene: TRBJ1-6
abundance: .
CDR3aa: CASSPRGQGISPLHF
CDR3nt: TGTGCCAGCAGCCCGCGGGGACAGGGGATTTCACCCCTCCACTTT

d_gene: .
v_gene: TRBV30
j_gene: TRBJ1-2
abundance: .
CDR3aa: CAWTGTGSEYGYTF
CDR3nt: TGTGCCTGGACCGGTACAGGGTCGGAGTATGGCTACACCTTC